Included here is one TCR beta chain sequence, with context. This clone was detected once. It lacks a known antigen. Nothing much larger sits one base from this clone, and base qualities are not available. The data are from a study of blood T cell repertoires in COVID-19 (dated by TCRdb to 2020 to 2022). Looking at the study overall: Samples covering the acute and convalescent phases of COVID-19 were provided by collaborators in the United States, Italy and Spain. The material from the prospective study consisted of cDNA or gDNA derived from T cells, B-cell-depleted T cells, or PBMCs. Deeply sampled blood TCRbeta repertoires from subjects exposed to, actively infected with, or recovered from COVID-19 were included in the dataset. The repertoires were released in a freely available public database intended as a resource for research on the immune response to SARS-CoV-2. Samples came from the ongoing ImmuneRACE study (first 160 participants) plus 1,254 subjects from 6 global collaborators. A de-identified subject ID, COVID-19 status, age in years and sex were almost always included in the sample metadata. Where HLA class I and class II types were available, the types were taken from metadata supplied by the sample provider, not from assay-based typing.

V trim: 4 bases; J trim: 2 bases; unmatched bases: 2. Inclusive of the bounding cysteine and phenylalanine, the CDR3 is 13 residues long. Solely the CDR3 DNA is kept, with 39 bases framed from the first base. The germline V gene encodes CDR1 SGHRS and CDR2 YFSETQ. Study-wide conclusions, independent of this receptor: Clinical and demographic metadata were provided uncurated, with the amount varying by source and participant.

In Seattle, one collaborating source enrolled patients while the infection was active and tracked those patients longitudinally over the course of disease. Each collaborating institution followed its own protocols to collect whole blood in K2EDTA tubes. For TCRbeta analysis, collaborators shipped samples as frozen whole blood, isolated PBMCs, or DNA extracted from either of those sample types. The immunoSEQ Assay, a bias-controlled multiplex PCR, was used to amplify TCRbeta CDR3 regions from genomic DNA. The original methods were these. Nucleated cell counts per sample were estimated from amplification of reference gene primers within the assay. To quantify the absolute abundance of each unique TCRbeta CDR3 rearrangement, sequence reads were collapsed and filtered. Productive Simpson clonality was computed per sample as the square root of Simpson's diversity index over productive rearrangements. TCRdb took this table from immuneACCESS and kept in-frame rearrangements with V and J called. Such tables lack part of the clones; where checked against another copy, unresolved V genes explain under half of the gap, and the rest is unexplained. Clonal size and the V and J genes are those of that table, whereas D and trimming came from the DNA. For this sample the table gives under 100,000 clones, of which around 78% were detected only once. The ten largest clones add up to just over 35% of the sample.

The V and J genes are TRBV5-1 and TRBJ1-2, with 7 bases in between that match TRBD1. The source of this sequence is a man in his sixties with COVID-19, enrolled during active disease. The sample taken for sequencing was peripheral blood. CDR3 reads: CASSEGQNYGYTF. DNA sequence: TGCGCCAGCAGCGAGGGACAGAACTATGGCTACACCTTC.